The source of this T cell receptor beta chain is a study of cytomegalovirus exposure and HLA in healthy donors. Study-level points and caveats: Later work found that TCR association rates differed between HLA loci; DRB1 had the most and HLA-C the fewest. In all likelihood, a cluster of highly shared sequence variants was a sequencing artifact. V- and J-gene trimming in TCR beta was tied to a missense DCLRE1C variant by an analysis performed later. A later analysis showed that HLA-associated TCR beta chains had undergone more clonal expansion than equally common others.

Amplification used 60 Vbeta primers and 13 Jbeta primers. Only in-frame clones appear in the TCRdb table, and some are missing; sequencing was by immunoSEQ multiplex PCR. The table records about 50,000 clones, 82% of them present only once. This CDR3 spans 12 amino acids. The V end lost 5 bases, the J end lost 3 bases, and 5 bases lay between the germline ends. CDR1 is SGHTA, CDR2 FQGNSA, per germline. On this clone: Its target is unknown.

The source of this sequence is a man aged 25 to 45 in good health and CMV-seronegative. The sample was PBMCs. The rearrangement links TRBV7-2 to TRBJ1-3; D remains ambiguous. This CDR3 is CASSLYGNTIYF. The DNA of the CDR3 is TGTGCCAGCAGCCTCTATGGAAACACCATATATTTT.